Below, 28 T cell receptor beta chains from the same sample are listed, as sequenced in a study of OX40 agonist ivuxolimab in advanced cancers. This table comes from immunoSEQ multiplex PCR, and its TCRdb copy is limited to in-frame clones, with some not included. The sample lists over 95,000 clones; 91% were seen once. The specimen comprised CD4+ or CD8+ T cells sorted from blood, sampled in a trial of the OX40 agonist ivuxolimab. These receptor sequences come from an adult with an advanced solid tumor such as melanoma, head and neck, liver or kidney cancer.

The V call is TRBV7-2, the J call TRBJ2-3; D ambiguous. V was trimmed by 1 base and J by 4 bases, leaving 18 bases between them. CDR3 length: 17 residues. Germline-derived CDR1 and CDR2 are SGHTA and FQGNSA. The CDR3 protein is CASSLVSLSAVPDTQYF. The DNA for the CDR3 is TGTGCCAGCAGCTTAGTAAGTCTATCGGCGGTCCCAGATACGCAGTATTTT.

The chain recombines TRBV4-3 with TRBJ2-1; the match to TRBD2 covers 8 bases. V was clipped by 2 bases and J by 5 bases; unmatched bases: 5. Germline CDR1 and CDR2: LGHNA and YSLEER. This CDR3 comprises 15 residues. CDR3 nucleotide sequence: TGCGCCAGCAGCCAATGGACTAGCCGAGACAATGAGCAGTTCTTC. Translating gives CASSQWTSRDNEQFF.

J is TRBJ1-3 and V is TRBV5-5; D not certain. This CDR3 contains 15 residues. The V gene's germline CDR1 is SGHKS and CDR2 YYEKEE (reference sequence). Trimming removed 6 bases at V and 3 bases at J, with 16 bases between. This CDR3 is CASTNTPDHGNTIYF. CDR3 in DNA: TGTGCCAGCACCAATACACCGGATCATGGAAACACCATATATTTT.

The count of this clone is one. The chain is built from TRBV7-3 and TRBJ2-5; the D gene is possibly TRBD1 (5 bases). The V end lost 2 bases, the J end lost 4 bases, and 8 bases lay between the germline ends. The germline CDR1 and CDR2 sequences are SGHTA and FQGTGA. This CDR3 is built from 13 residues. In DNA, the CDR3 is TGTGCCAGCAGCTTATCAAGGGGAGAGACCCAGTACTTC. This encodes CASSLSRGETQYF.

The rearrangement links TRBV27 to TRBJ1-1, with 7 bases matching TRBD1. In germline, CDR1 is MNHEY, CDR2 SMNVEV (reference sequence). The CDR3 is 13 amino acids. J was trimmed by 5 bases and V by 6 bases; bases with no gene match: 6. DNA for the CDR3: TGTGCCAGCAGATACACAGGGGCGACTGAAGCTTTCTTT. This gives the protein CASRYTGATEAFF.

The rearrangement uses TRBV27 and TRBJ2-7; the D gene is possibly TRBD1 (5 bases). Germline V gene sequence: CDR1 MNHEY, CDR2 SMNVEV (reference sequence). There are 14 residues in the CDR3. Trimming pared 4 bases from V and 2 bases from J, leaving 12 bases between. CDR3 loop: CASSYSGITYEQYF. CDR3 DNA: TGTGCCAGCAGTTATTCAGGGATTACCTACGAGCAGTACTTC.

This chain links TRBV18 with TRBJ1-5; tentative D call: TRBD1 (6 bases). The ends were cut back, 1 base at V and 4 bases at J, with 14 bases in the middle. Germline lookup yields CDR1 KGHSH and CDR2 LQKENI. This CDR3 has 16 residues. This chain's CDR3 is CASSPLGDTANQPQHF. The CDR3 DNA reads TGTGCCAGCTCACCACTCGGGGACACAGCTAATCAGCCCCAGCATTTT.

The chain employs TRBV28 and TRBJ2-3; weak D call: TRBD1 (5 bases). Germline lookup yields CDR1 MDHEN and CDR2 SYDVKM. The V end lost 11 bases, the J end lost 7 bases, and 22 bases lay between the germline ends. The CDR3 sequence is 14 residues long. The CDR3 DNA sequence: TGTGCCGGCCGTAGGGGCGGAACATTCAATACGCAGTATTTT. Translated: CAGRRGGTFNTQYF.

The J gene is TRBJ1-2, the V gene TRBV19; no reliable D call. CDR3 size: 15 residues. CDR1 is LNHDA, CDR2 SQIVND, per germline (reference sequence). V shed 6 bases and J shed 8 bases, with 22 bases lying between them. The CDR3 loop reads CASSNTRRGAGGYTF. The CDR3 DNA follows: TGTGCCAGTAGCAACACCCGACGGGGTGCTGGGGGCTACACCTTC.

The chain uses TRBV2 and TRBJ2-7; TRBD2 matches at 8 bases. The CDR3 is made up of 14 amino acids. Germline CDR1 is SNHLY and CDR2 is FYNNEI. After removal of 4 bases from V and 2 bases from J, the junction contained 4 bases not matched to a gene. CDR3 bases: TGTGCCAGCAGTGTTACTAGCGGCCCCTACGAGCAGTACTTC. This sequence encodes CASSVTSGPYEQYF.

The gene calls are TRBV5-6 and TRBJ2-7; possible D gene TRBD2, 5 bases. Trimming pared 7 bases from V and 8 bases from J, leaving 16 bases between. From germline, CDR1 is SGHDT and CDR2 YYEEEE. The CDR3 contains 12 residues. CDR3 bases: TGTGCCAGCGGGAGCAATTTCGGTCAGCAGTACTTC. Its protein product is CASGSNFGQQYF. Full variable domain (missing parts from reference TRBV5-6 and TRBJ2-7): DAGVTQSPTHLIKTRGQQVTLRCSPKSGHDTVSWYQQALGQGPQFIFQYYEEEERQRGNFPDRFSGHQFPNYSSELNVNALLLGDSALYLCASGSNFGQQYFGPGTRLTVT.

There are a few counts of this clone. V usage is TRBV9 and J usage is TRBJ2-5; weak D call: TRBD1 (5 bases). CDR3 size: 15 residues. Trimming removed 4 bases at V and 2 bases at J, with 15 bases between. Germline CDR1 is SGDLS and CDR2 is YYNGEE. The CDR3 region is CASSPRQGSQETQYF. The CDR3 DNA reads TGTGCCAGCAGCCCGAGGCAGGGCTCTCAAGAGACCCAGTACTTC. The whole variable domain, filled in from reference TRBV9 and TRBJ2-5, reads DSGVTQTPKHLITATGQRVTLRCSPRSGDLSVYWYQQSLDQGLQFLIQYYNGEERAKGNILERFSAQQFPDLHSELNLSSLELGDSALYFCASSPRQGSQETQYFGPGTRLLVL.

This sequence joins TRBV5-1 and TRBJ2-1, with D uncertain. V shed 0 bases and J shed 7 bases, with 17 bases lying between them. The CDR3 totals 16 residues. Per the germline V gene, CDR1 is SGHRS and CDR2 is YFSETQ. CDR3 region: CASSLAWGSGLNEQFF. In nucleotides, the CDR3 is TGCGCCAGCAGCTTGGCCTGGGGATCCGGCCTAAATGAGCAGTTCTTC.

The chain uses TRBV10-1 and TRBJ2-7, with 11 positions matching TRBD2. V shed 7 bases, J shed 2 bases, and the junction held 10 bases outside the gene matches. Germline V CDR1 and CDR2: WNHNN, SYGVQD (reference sequence). The CDR3 contains 16 residues. The CDR3 spells CASKTSGKELAYEQYF. The CDR3 DNA reads TGCGCCAGCAAGACTAGCGGGAAGGAATTGGCCTACGAGCAGTACTTC.

Only a few counts were recorded for this clone. At the DNA level, this CDR3 is encoded by other sequences in the same sample as well. CDR3 DNA sequence: TGTGCCAGCTCACCGCGGACTGGGACCGGGGAGCTGTTTTTT. Protein sequence: CASSPRTGTGELFF. V usage is TRBV18 and J usage is TRBJ2-2, with D possibly matching TRBD2 (5 bases). Germline loops: CDR1 KGHSH, CDR2 LQKENI. The CDR3 is 14 amino acids. V gave up 3 bases and J gave up 5 bases, with 10 bases separating them.

The CDR3 DNA follows: TGCGCCAGCAGCTTACTACGGGCAAATAGGACAGGGTGGCAAGAGACCCAGTACTTC. This encodes CASSLLRANRTGWQETQYF. V is TRBV5-1 and J is TRBJ2-5; 8 positions agree with TRBD1. The CDR3 contains 19 residues. After removal of 2 bases from V and 2 bases from J, the junction contained 17 bases not matched to a gene. Germline-derived CDR1 and CDR2 are SGHRS and YFSETQ.

This clone was recorded once. The chain combines TRBV7-9 with TRBJ2-5; 12 nucleotides agree with TRBD1. With 8 bases clipped from V and 7 bases from J, the junction kept 11 bases outside the gene matches. The CDR3 has 15 amino acids. Germline V lookup: CDR1 SEHNR, CDR2 FQNEAQ (reference sequence). The DNA for the CDR3 is TGTGCCAGCTCCCTCTCCGGGACAGGGGGCGGGACCCAGTACTTC. Translated: CASSLSGTGGGTQYF.

V and J are TRBV5-1 and TRBJ2-5; 11 nucleotides align to TRBD1. In germline, CDR1 is SGHRS, CDR2 YFSETQ. This CDR3 is 15 amino acids long. V was clipped by 4 bases and J by 4 bases; unmatched bases: 6. The CDR3 here is CASSITGTGGETQYF. CDR3 coding DNA: TGCGCCAGCAGCATCACCGGGACAGGGGGAGAGACCCAGTACTTC.

The V gene is TRBV15, the J gene TRBJ1-5; the D is unclear. The germline V gene has CDR1 LNHNV and CDR2 YYDKDF (reference sequence). Trimming shortened V by 0 bases and J by 4 bases, and 4 bases separated the two germline ends. There are 13 residues in the CDR3. The CDR3 nucleotides are TGTGCCACCAGCAGAGATTTGAATCAGCCCCAGCATTTT. This translates into CATSRDLNQPQHF.

The chain links TRBV5-6 to TRBJ2-1; no reliable D call. Germline assignment: CDR1 SGHDT and CDR2 YYEEEE. The length of the CDR3 is 15 residues. V was clipped by 5 bases and J by 2 bases, with 14 bases between them. The CDR3 DNA follows: TGTGCCAGCAGTTCCGAACAGCGAACCTACAATGAGCAGTTCTTC. This gives the protein CASSSEQRTYNEQFF.

The sample holds one count of this clone. V and J are TRBV4-1 and TRBJ2-3; 7 nucleotides align to TRBD2. This CDR3 region has 18 residues. The V and J ends lost 0 bases and 4 bases, in that order; junction bases with no gene match: 13. CDR1 MGHRA and CDR2 YSYEKL come from the germline V gene. The DNA for the CDR3 is TGCGCCAGCAGCCAAGATCGCTTGGGGGGAGGGCCATCAGATACGCAGTATTTT. It codes for CASSQDRLGGGPSDTQYF.

The chain recombines TRBV29-1 with TRBJ2-7; D call uncertain. CDR1 is SQVTM and CDR2 is ANQGSEA in the germline V gene. Trimming removed 1 base from V and 0 bases from J, with 1 base in between. The CDR3 is 11 amino acids. The CDR3 DNA sequence: TGCAGCGTTGAAGTCTCCTACGAGCAGTACTTC. It translates to CSVEVSYEQYF.

The chain recombines TRBV2 with TRBJ1-3; weak D call: TRBD1 (5 bases). Germline V lookup: CDR1 SNHLY, CDR2 FYNNEI. V was clipped by 3 bases and J by 4 bases, with 10 bases between them. The length of the CDR3 is 14 residues. The CDR3 sequence is CASSDSGSGNTIYF. The DNA of the CDR3 is TGTGCCAGCAGTGATTCAGGGTCCGGAAACACCATATATTTT.

The chain recombines TRBV11-1 with TRBJ2-1, with 9 bases identical to TRBD2. CDR1 is SGHAT and CDR2 is FQDESV in the germline V gene (reference sequence). The CDR3 length is 15 residues. V lost 5 bases, J lost 2 bases, and 4 bases stayed unmatched. The CDR3 DNA is TGTGCCAGCAGCCCGGGGACTAGCCCCTACAATGAGCAGTTCTTC. Protein product: CASSPGTSPYNEQFF.

The chain is built from TRBV30 and TRBJ2-1; D might be TRBD1 (6 bases). Trimming removed 1 base at V and 9 bases at J, with 13 bases between. This CDR3 has 13 amino acids. CDR1 is GTSNPN and CDR2 is SVGIG in the germline V gene (reference sequence). The CDR3 DNA is TGTGCCTGGAGTGCCTACAGGGACGGTGAGCAGTTCTTC. This encodes CAWSAYRDGEQFF.

CDR3 sequence reads: CASGLAPGTGVQSSYEQYF. CDR3 sequence (DNA): TGTGCTAGTGGTTTGGCGCCCGGTACAGGGGTCCAAAGCTCCTACGAGCAGTACTTC. This chain links TRBV12-5 with TRBJ2-7; TRBD1 matches 7 bases. The CDR3 runs 19 residues. The V and J ends lost 1 base and 0 bases, in that order; junction bases with no gene match: 15. The V gene's germline CDR1 is LGHNT and CDR2 FRNRAP.

This rearrangement joins TRBV5-6 to TRBJ2-1; TRBD1 might be the D (6 bases). CDR3 length: 18 residues. The V gene's germline CDR1 is SGHDT and CDR2 YYEEEE. Between the trimmed V and J ends, which lost 0 bases and 5 bases, there was a span of 21 bases. The CDR3 reads CASSLDRAGARENNEQFF. Here the CDR3 DNA reads TGTGCCAGCAGCTTGGACAGGGCTGGGGCCAGGGAAAACAATGAGCAGTTCTTC.

The V call is TRBV28, the J call TRBJ2-1, with TRBD2 matching over 10 bases. Germline CDR1 is MDHEN and CDR2 is SYDVKM. V gave up 5 bases and J gave up 3 bases; unmatched junction bases: 7. This CDR3 comprises 16 residues. In DNA, the CDR3 is TGTGCCAGCAGTGCCCCCTCTAGCGGGAGCTACAATGAGCAGTTCTTC. Its translation: CASSAPSSGSYNEQFF.